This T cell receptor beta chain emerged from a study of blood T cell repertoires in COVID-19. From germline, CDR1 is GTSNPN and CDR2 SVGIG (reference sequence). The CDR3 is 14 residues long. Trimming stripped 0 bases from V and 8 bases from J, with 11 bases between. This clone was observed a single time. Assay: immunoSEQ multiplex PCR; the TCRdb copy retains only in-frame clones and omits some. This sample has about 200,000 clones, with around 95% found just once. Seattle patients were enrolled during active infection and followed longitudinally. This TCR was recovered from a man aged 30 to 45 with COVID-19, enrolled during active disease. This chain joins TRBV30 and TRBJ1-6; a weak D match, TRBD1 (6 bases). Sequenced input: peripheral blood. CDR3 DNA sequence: TGTGCCTGGAGTGTACGGGCAGGGGATTCACCCCTCCACTTT. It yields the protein CAWSVRAGDSPLHF.